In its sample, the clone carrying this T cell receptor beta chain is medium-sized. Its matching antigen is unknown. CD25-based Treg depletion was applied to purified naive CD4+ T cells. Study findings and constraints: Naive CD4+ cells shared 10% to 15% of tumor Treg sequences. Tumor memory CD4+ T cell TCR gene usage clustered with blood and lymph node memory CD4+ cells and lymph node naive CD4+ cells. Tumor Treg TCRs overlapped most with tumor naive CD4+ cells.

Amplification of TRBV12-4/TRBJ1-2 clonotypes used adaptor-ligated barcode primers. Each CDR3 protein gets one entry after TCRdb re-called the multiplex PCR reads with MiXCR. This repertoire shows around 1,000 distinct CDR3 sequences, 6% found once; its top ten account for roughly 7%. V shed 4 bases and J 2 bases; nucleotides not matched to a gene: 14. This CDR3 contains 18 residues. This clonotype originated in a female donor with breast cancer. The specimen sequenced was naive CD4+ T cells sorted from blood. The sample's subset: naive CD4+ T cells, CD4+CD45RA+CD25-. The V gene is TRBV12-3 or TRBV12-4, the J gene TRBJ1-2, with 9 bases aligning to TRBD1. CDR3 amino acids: CASSSISVTGTGNYGYTF. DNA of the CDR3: TGTGCCAGCAGTTCGATATCTGTAACCGGGACAGGGAACTATGGCTACACCTTC.